These 15 T cell receptor beta chains came from one sample sequenced in a study of STAT3 mutations in large granular lymphocyte leukemia. Profiled with immunoSEQ multiplex PCR; TCRdb holds only in-frame clones, not every one. Among tens of thousands of clones listed, roughly 77% were seen once. Findings and caveats of the study: In T-cell large granular lymphocyte leukemia, about half of patients showed multiple immunodominant subclonotypes.

These TCRs' antigens remain unknown. The sequencing sample was made of PBMCs. These receptors were taken from a human donor with T large granular lymphocyte leukemia. Some clones in this sample may be carry-over from other donors' samples.

The gene calls are TRBV13 and TRBJ1-3; weak D call: TRBD1 (5 bases). The CDR3 sequence is 17 residues long. Trimming removed 1 base at V and 5 bases at J, with 18 bases between. Germline loops: CDR1 PRHDT, CDR2 FYEKMQ (reference sequence). The DNA for the CDR3 is TGTGCCAGCAGCTTAGCCAAGGACAACAGTCAGAGAAACACCATATATTTT. Its translation is CASSLAKDNSQRNTIYF.

The CDR3 coding sequence is TGTGCCAGCAGTGCACAAGACAGTTACACTGAAGCTTTCTTT. Residues: CASSAQDSYTEAFF. The chain couples TRBV27 to TRBJ1-1, with a tentative D call TRBD1 (5 bases). The ends were cut back, 5 bases at V and 3 bases at J, with 13 bases in the middle. Per germline, CDR1 MNHEY and CDR2 SMNVEV (reference sequence). This CDR3 contains 14 residues.

This chain links TRBV7-6 with TRBJ2-2; perhaps TRBD2 as D (5 bases). Trimming shortened V by 5 bases and J by 4 bases, and 17 bases separated the two germline ends. In germline, CDR1 is SGHVS, CDR2 FNYEAQ. The CDR3 covers 16 residues. The CDR3 sequence: CASSPPGRVGTGELFF. In nucleotides, the CDR3 is TGTGCCAGCAGCCCCCCGGGAAGGGTGGGCACCGGGGAGCTGTTTTTT.

V gene TRBV18 combines with J gene TRBJ2-5; D is possibly TRBD1 (6 bases). V lost 3 bases, J lost 3 bases, and 11 bases lay in between. The CDR3 covers 14 residues. In germline, CDR1 is KGHSH, CDR2 LQKENI. The CDR3 DNA reads TGTGCCAGCTCACCCGCCAGGGGCAAAGAGACCCAGTACTTC. The encoded protein is CASSPARGKETQYF. The whole variable domain, filled in from reference TRBV18 and TRBJ2-5, reads NAGVMQNPRHLVRRRGQEARLRCSPMKGHSHVYWYRQLPEEGLKFMVYLQKENIIDESGMPKERFSAEFPKEGPSILRIQQVVRGDSAAYFCASSPARGKETQYFGPGTRLLVL.

The CDR3 coding sequence is TGTGCCAGCAGCCCTATCCCTGGGGACGCGAATGAAAAACTGTTTTTT. Translation: CASSPIPGDANEKLFF. The genes are TRBV7-9 and TRBJ1-4; D is perhaps TRBD1 (5 bases). The germline gives CDR1 SEHNR, CDR2 FQNEAQ (reference sequence). Trimming stripped 5 bases from V and 5 bases from J, with 18 bases between. The CDR3 is 16 residues long.

This chain uses TRBV14 with TRBJ2-1; D gene ambiguous. Trimming left V 0 bases short and J 9 bases short, with 9 bases between. CDR3 length: 13 residues. CDR1 is SGHDN, CDR2 FVKESK, per germline. The CDR3 here is CASSQDLSIEQFF. The CDR3 DNA follows: TGTGCCAGCAGCCAAGATTTAAGTATTGAGCAGTTCTTC.

The chain links TRBV19 to TRBJ1-6, with 8 nucleotides matching TRBD1. The CDR3 sequence is 14 residues long. From germline, CDR1 is LNHDA and CDR2 SQIVND (reference sequence). The J segment lost 10 bases and the V segment lost 1 base, leaving 3 bases of the junction unmatched. The CDR3 loop reads CASSIGQGYSPLHF. DNA for the CDR3: TGTGCCAGTAGTATAGGACAGGGGTACTCACCCCTCCACTTT.

The rearrangement links TRBV5-6 to TRBJ2-7; D might be TRBD1 or TRBD2, each matching 5 bases. Trimming removed 4 bases at V and 2 bases at J, with 10 bases between. The CDR3 consists of 13 residues. The germline gives CDR1 SGHDT, CDR2 YYEEEE. The CDR3 is CASSPGATYEQYV. The CDR3 bases are TGTGCCAGCAGCCCCGGGGCCACCTACGAGCAGTACGTC.

The chain carries TRBV29-1 and TRBJ1-2; possible D gene TRBD1, 5 bases. The V gene lost 3 bases and the J gene lost 5 bases, with 7 bases spanning the gap. The germline V gene encodes CDR1 SQVTM and CDR2 ANQGSEA. This CDR3 is 11 amino acids long. The CDR3 sequence is CSVDKGYGYTF. The CDR3 coding sequence is TGCAGCGTTGATAAGGGGTATGGCTACACCTTC.

The chain links TRBV2 to TRBJ2-3; weak D call: TRBD1 (5 bases). With 2 bases removed from V and 6 bases from J, the gap between germline ends came to 18 bases. The V gene's germline CDR1 is SNHLY and CDR2 FYNNEI. The CDR3 has 16 residues. CDR3 protein: CASSEPRLDTRDTQYF. The DNA for the CDR3 is TGTGCCAGCAGTGAACCCCGCCTGGACACTCGTGATACGCAGTATTTT.

The chain links TRBV2 to TRBJ1-1, with D unresolved. The CDR3 totals 13 residues. V dropped 3 bases and J dropped 8 bases, with 13 bases sitting between them. Germline CDR1 reads SNHLY; CDR2 reads FYNNEI. The CDR3 protein is CASSDSGEEEAFF. As DNA, the CDR3 is TGTGCCAGCAGTGATTCGGGAGAGGAGGAAGCTTTCTTT.

The chain is built from TRBV4-3 and TRBJ2-7; TRBD1 matches 7 bases. The trim removed 2 bases at V and 0 bases at J, leaving 7 bases unmatched. The CDR3 consists of 16 residues. Germline V lookup: CDR1 LGHNA, CDR2 YSLEER. CDR3 sequence reads: CASSQRTGGSSYEQYF. For the CDR3, the DNA is TGCGCCAGCAGCCAAAGGACAGGTGGGAGCTCCTACGAGCAGTACTTC.

This chain links TRBV5-1 with TRBJ2-2; possibly TRBD2 for D (6 bases). Trimming shortened V by 6 bases and J by 5 bases, and 29 bases separated the two germline ends. There are 19 residues in the CDR3. Germline V gene lookup returns CDR1 SGHRS and CDR2 YFSETQ. In DNA form, the CDR3 reads TGCGCCAGCACTCTCCGAAGTCACGCGGGGCCAGGAGGGACCGGGGAGCTGTTTTTT. The encoded protein is CASTLRSHAGPGGTGELFF.

The V gene is TRBV18, the J gene TRBJ2-7; the D gene could be TRBD1 or TRBD2 (6 bases each). Trimming shortened V by 0 bases and J by 0 bases, and 12 bases separated the two germline ends. Per the germline V gene, CDR1 is KGHSH and CDR2 is LQKENI. The CDR3 length is 16 residues. This CDR3 is CASSPPVRGLSYEQYF. CDR3 DNA sequence: TGTGCCAGCTCACCACCTGTTCGGGGGCTCTCCTACGAGCAGTACTTC.

CDR3 residues: CASSLTSGVVDTQYF. The CDR3 DNA reads TGCGCCAGCAGCTTAACTAGCGGGGTAGTAGATACGCAGTATTTT. The gene calls are TRBV5-1 and TRBJ2-3; 10 bases align to TRBD2. V dropped 2 bases and J dropped 5; count of bases not matched to a gene: 5. The CDR3 sequence is 15 residues long. Germline CDR1 SGHRS, CDR2 YFSETQ.